The 5 T cell receptor beta chains below were found in one sample sequenced in a study of T cell responses to AZD1222 COVID-19 vaccine. Method: immunoSEQ multiplex PCR; TCRdb's copy keeps in-frame clones and lacks some. The sample records roughly 140,000 clones, 94% being singletons. The material was peripheral blood, obtained on day 0 of AZD1222 vaccination. These receptors were collected from an adult in good health.

The rearrangement links TRBV28 to TRBJ1-6; tentatively, D is TRBD1 (6 bases). Trimming cost V 7 bases and J 1 base, with 11 bases left between them. The CDR3 has 15 residues. Germline V CDR1 and CDR2: MDHEN, SYDVKM. The CDR3 reads CASILTGSYNSPLHF. The DNA for the CDR3 is TGTGCCAGCATCCTAACAGGGTCCTATAATTCACCCCTCCACTTT. The variable domain in full, with the rest retrieved from reference TRBV28 and TRBJ1-6, is DVKVTQSSRYLVKRTGEKVFLECVQDMDHENMFWYRQDPGLGLRLIYFSYDVKMKEKGDIPEGYSVSREKKERFSLILESASTNQTSMYLCASILTGSYNSPLHFGNGTRLTVT.

The J gene is TRBJ2-1, the V gene TRBV5-6; 13 nucleotides align to TRBD2. Germline trimming cut 5 bases from V and 8 bases from J; bases unmatched to any gene: 7. The germline gives CDR1 SGHDT, CDR2 YYEEEE. The CDR3 extends over 15 amino acids. This CDR3 is CASSPGTSGMDEQFF. The CDR3 coding sequence is TGTGCCAGCAGTCCCGGGACTAGCGGGATGGATGAGCAGTTCTTC.

The V call is TRBV29-1, the J call TRBJ2-2, with unresolved D. CDR1 and CDR2 from the germline V gene are SQVTM and ANQGSEA. The CDR3 consists of 13 residues. V was cut by 3 bases and J by 1 base, with 6 bases left in between. The CDR3 DNA sequence: TGCAGCGTTGAGCTGGGGAACACCGGGGAGCTGTTTTTT. This codes for CSVELGNTGELFF.

The V gene is TRBV5-6, the J gene TRBJ2-7; TRBD2 aligns across 8 bases. Germline CDR1 reads SGHDT; CDR2 reads YYEEEE. CDR3 length: 15 residues. The V gene end was trimmed by 4 bases and the J gene end by 3 bases; junction bases not matched to a gene: 9. CDR3 nucleotides: TGTGCCAGCAGCCAAGGGACTAGTTTTCTCTACGAGCAGTACGTC. It codes for CASSQGTSFLYEQYV.

The chain is built from TRBV12-5 and TRBJ2-1, with 9 positions matching TRBD2. V shed 0 bases and J 7 bases; nucleotides not matched to a gene: 7. Germline V gene lookup returns CDR1 LGHNT and CDR2 FRNRAP. CDR3 length: 16 amino acids. Written as DNA, the CDR3 is TGTGCTAGTGGTTTGGTAAGCGCTAGCGGGGTAAATGAGCAGTTCTTC. Amino acid sequence: CASGLVSASGVNEQFF.